The rows below give T cell receptor beta chains drawn from one sample of a study of radiotherapy plus CTLA-4 blockade in lung cancer. The method was immunoSEQ multiplex PCR; TCRdb's version includes in-frame clones alone and lacks a portion of them. The sample carries roughly 50,000 clones, 70% to 90% recorded once. The specimen comprised peripheral blood, sampled from a patient treated with radiotherapy plus ipilimumab. These receptors were taken from a human donor with non-small cell lung cancer whose response to radiotherapy plus ipilimumab could not be evaluated. CDR3s include the opening cysteine and the closing phenylalanine or tryptophan. Each record gives: CDR3 protein, CDR3 DNA, J gene, D gene, clone size, V gene. The D gene is left open where the match is weak. Some rows mark clone size as missing; the rest say once, few, many or name a class of expanded clone.

cdr3_aa: CASSPPGTLNTEAFF
cdr3_nt: TGTGCCAGCTCACCACCCGGTACCTTGAACACTGAAGCTTTCTTT
j_call: TRBJ1-1
d_call: .
clone_size: .
v_call: TRBV18

cdr3_aa: CSVEAGNSYEQYF
cdr3_nt: TGCAGCGTTGAGGCAGGGAACTCCTACGAGCAGTACTTC
j_call: TRBJ2-7
d_call: .
clone_size: once
v_call: TRBV29-1

cdr3_aa: CASSPTGGNTEAFF
cdr3_nt: TGTGCCAGCAGCCCTACAGGGGGCAACACTGAAGCTTTCTTT
j_call: TRBJ1-1
d_call: TRBD1
clone_size: once
v_call: TRBV7-9

cdr3_aa: CASSDRGHQETQYF
cdr3_nt: TGTGCCAGCAGCGACAGGGGGCACCAAGAGACCCAGTACTTC
j_call: TRBJ2-5
d_call: TRBD1
clone_size: few
v_call: TRBV11-2

cdr3_aa: CASSSGQPPYEQYF
cdr3_nt: TGCGCCAGCAGCTCGGGACAGCCCCCCTACGAGCAGTACTTC
j_call: TRBJ2-7
d_call: TRBD1
clone_size: once
v_call: TRBV5-1

cdr3_aa: CASSFSGGWTEAFF
cdr3_nt: TGTGCCAGCAGCTTTTCAGGGGGCTGGACTGAAGCTTTCTTT
j_call: TRBJ1-1
d_call: TRBD1
clone_size: .
v_call: TRBV5-5

cdr3_aa: CATSRDGGAMSASTDTQYF
cdr3_nt: TGTGCCACCAGCAGAGATGGGGGGGCCATGAGCGCTAGCACAGATACGCAGTATTTT
j_call: TRBJ2-3
d_call: .
clone_size: .
v_call: TRBV15

cdr3_aa: CASSIGRSRQPQHF
cdr3_nt: TGTGCCAGTAGTATAGGGCGGTCTAGGCAGCCCCAGCATTTT
j_call: TRBJ1-5
d_call: .
clone_size: .
v_call: TRBV19

cdr3_aa: CASSEMAVGEQFF
cdr3_nt: TGTGCCAGCAGTGAAATGGCGGTGGGTGAGCAGTTCTTC
j_call: TRBJ2-1
d_call: .
clone_size: .
v_call: TRBV6-1

cdr3_aa: CASSQQANTEAFF
cdr3_nt: TGTGCCAGCAGCCAACAGGCTAACACTGAAGCTTTCTTT
j_call: TRBJ1-1
d_call: .
clone_size: .
v_call: TRBV7-2

cdr3_aa: CASTRTGGGGTQYF
cdr3_nt: TGTGCCAGTACCCGGACAGGGGGAGGAGGTACGCAGTATTTT
j_call: TRBJ2-3
d_call: TRBD1
clone_size: .
v_call: TRBV19

cdr3_aa: CTSSQGFLRDRNRSYEQYF
cdr3_nt: TGCACCAGCAGCCAAGGATTCCTCCGGGACAGGAACCGCTCCTACGAGCAGTACTTC
j_call: TRBJ2-7
d_call: .
clone_size: .
v_call: TRBV1

cdr3_aa: CASSIRTGSEQYF
cdr3_nt: TGTGCCAGCAGCATCCGGACAGGGAGCGAGCAGTACTTC
j_call: TRBJ2-7
d_call: TRBD1
clone_size: .
v_call: TRBV7-9